This TCR beta chain appears in the sequencing data of a study of T cells in Graves' hyperthyroidism and ophthalmopathy. The V gene's germline CDR1 is SQVTM and CDR2 ANQGSEA. V gave up 3 bases and J gave up 4 bases; unmatched junction bases: 6. The CDR3 runs 15 residues. The source material, RNA transcripts, was used to amplify TCR beta CDR3 regions. First-round RT-PCR targeting the TCR CDR3 was performed with the HTBI primer set. TCRdb re-derived calls from the multiplex PCR reads in MiXCR, one entry per CDR3 protein. The sample yields approximately 400,000 distinct CDR3 sequences, about a sixth seen once. This clonotype was counted at least ten times.

This sequence was found in a woman aged 18-30 years with Graves' hyperthyroidism. The gene calls are TRBV29-1 and TRBJ2-3; TRBD1 agrees at 11 bases. Specimen: blood. DNA of the CDR3: TGCAGCGTTGAGGGGGACAGGGGGTTCGCAGATACGCAGTATTTT. Protein product: CSVEGDRGFADTQYF.